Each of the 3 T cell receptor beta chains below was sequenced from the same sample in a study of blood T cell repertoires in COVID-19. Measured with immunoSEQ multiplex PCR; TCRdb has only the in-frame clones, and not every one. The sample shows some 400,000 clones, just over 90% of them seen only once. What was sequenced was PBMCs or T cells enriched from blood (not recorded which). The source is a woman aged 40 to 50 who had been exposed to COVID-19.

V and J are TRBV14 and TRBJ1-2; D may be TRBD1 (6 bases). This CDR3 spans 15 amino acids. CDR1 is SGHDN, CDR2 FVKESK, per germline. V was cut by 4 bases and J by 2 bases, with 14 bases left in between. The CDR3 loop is CASSRANQGNYGYTF. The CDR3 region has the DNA TGTGCCAGCAGCCGAGCTAATCAGGGGAACTATGGCTACACCTTC. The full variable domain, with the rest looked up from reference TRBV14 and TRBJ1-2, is EAGVTQFPSHSVIEKGQTVTLRCDPISGHDNLYWYRRVMGKEIKFLLHFVKESKQDESGMPNNRFLAERTGGTYSTLKVQPAELEDSGVYFCASSRANQGNYGYTFGSGTRLTVV.

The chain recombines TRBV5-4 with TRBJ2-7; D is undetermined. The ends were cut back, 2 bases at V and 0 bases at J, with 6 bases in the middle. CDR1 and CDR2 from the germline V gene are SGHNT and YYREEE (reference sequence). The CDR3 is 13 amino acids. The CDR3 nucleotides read TGTGCCAGCAGCTTAAAGAGCTCCTACGAGCAGTACTTC. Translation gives CASSLKSSYEQYF.

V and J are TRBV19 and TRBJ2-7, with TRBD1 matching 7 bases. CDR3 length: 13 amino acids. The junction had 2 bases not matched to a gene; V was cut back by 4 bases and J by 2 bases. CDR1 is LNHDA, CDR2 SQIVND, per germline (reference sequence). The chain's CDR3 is CASSRTGPYEQYF. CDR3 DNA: TGTGCCAGTAGTAGGACAGGACCCTACGAGCAGTACTTC.